This T cell receptor (beta chain) appears in the sequencing data of a study of T-cell memory formation after mild COVID-19. As for the study in general: TCR clustering was largely donor specific.

Study-wide results and caveats: Clonal second-wave expansions that peaked on day 37 had unconfirmed SARS-CoV-2 specificity.

This clonotype was observed a handful of times. Antigen unknown. This CDR3 has 13 residues. CDR1 SNHLY and CDR2 FYNNEI come from the germline V gene. The V gene lost 6 bases and the J gene lost 6 bases, with 13 bases spanning the gap. TCR alpha and TCR beta cDNA libraries with sample barcodes and UMIs came from 5'RACE using constant-segment primers. TCRdb passed the 5' RACE reads through MiXCR, listing each CDR3 protein once. The table shows some 48,000 distinct CDR3 sequences, with 10% to 15% occurring only once. J is TRBJ2-3 and V is TRBV2; D not certain. Specimen: PBMCs or a T cell subset sorted from them (not recorded which). This receptor was taken from a man aged 18 to 30 who had mild COVID-19 (a few samples of this study predate the infection). Cell type and time point are not known. CDR3 sequence (DNA): TGTGCCAGCAGAGACAACCGCCCTGATACGCAGTATTTT. It is translated as CASRDNRPDTQYF.